This record covers a single TCR beta chain. V shed 3 bases and J 7 bases; nucleotides not matched to a gene: 6. CDR3 size: 15 residues. From germline, CDR1 is LNHDA and CDR2 SQIVND (reference sequence). These data come from a study of blood T cell repertoires in COVID-19. Study at large: Both acute and convalescent COVID-19 samples were obtained from the United States, Italy and Spain. PBMCs, B-cell-depleted T cells, or T cells were the source of the cDNA or gDNA that made up the material.

Original processing notes: Estimation of nucleated cell counts relied on the amplification of reference gene primers. The repertoire was sequenced with immunoSEQ multiplex PCR; TCRdb's copy has only in-frame clones and lacks some. The V and J calls and clone size are taken from that table; D and trimming were inferred from the DNA. Here the sample spans more than 300,000 clones, roughly 86% being singletons. Seattle researchers signed up patients amid active infection and tracked them longitudinally. The sequence was obtained from a woman aged 70 to 79 with COVID-19, enrolled during active disease. The source material was peripheral blood. This chain joins TRBV19 and TRBJ1-4; 9 positions agree with TRBD1. The CDR3 DNA follows: TGTGCCAGTAGTATCCAACAGGGGGCTGGTGAAAAACTGTTTTTT. Protein: CASSIQQGAGEKLFF.